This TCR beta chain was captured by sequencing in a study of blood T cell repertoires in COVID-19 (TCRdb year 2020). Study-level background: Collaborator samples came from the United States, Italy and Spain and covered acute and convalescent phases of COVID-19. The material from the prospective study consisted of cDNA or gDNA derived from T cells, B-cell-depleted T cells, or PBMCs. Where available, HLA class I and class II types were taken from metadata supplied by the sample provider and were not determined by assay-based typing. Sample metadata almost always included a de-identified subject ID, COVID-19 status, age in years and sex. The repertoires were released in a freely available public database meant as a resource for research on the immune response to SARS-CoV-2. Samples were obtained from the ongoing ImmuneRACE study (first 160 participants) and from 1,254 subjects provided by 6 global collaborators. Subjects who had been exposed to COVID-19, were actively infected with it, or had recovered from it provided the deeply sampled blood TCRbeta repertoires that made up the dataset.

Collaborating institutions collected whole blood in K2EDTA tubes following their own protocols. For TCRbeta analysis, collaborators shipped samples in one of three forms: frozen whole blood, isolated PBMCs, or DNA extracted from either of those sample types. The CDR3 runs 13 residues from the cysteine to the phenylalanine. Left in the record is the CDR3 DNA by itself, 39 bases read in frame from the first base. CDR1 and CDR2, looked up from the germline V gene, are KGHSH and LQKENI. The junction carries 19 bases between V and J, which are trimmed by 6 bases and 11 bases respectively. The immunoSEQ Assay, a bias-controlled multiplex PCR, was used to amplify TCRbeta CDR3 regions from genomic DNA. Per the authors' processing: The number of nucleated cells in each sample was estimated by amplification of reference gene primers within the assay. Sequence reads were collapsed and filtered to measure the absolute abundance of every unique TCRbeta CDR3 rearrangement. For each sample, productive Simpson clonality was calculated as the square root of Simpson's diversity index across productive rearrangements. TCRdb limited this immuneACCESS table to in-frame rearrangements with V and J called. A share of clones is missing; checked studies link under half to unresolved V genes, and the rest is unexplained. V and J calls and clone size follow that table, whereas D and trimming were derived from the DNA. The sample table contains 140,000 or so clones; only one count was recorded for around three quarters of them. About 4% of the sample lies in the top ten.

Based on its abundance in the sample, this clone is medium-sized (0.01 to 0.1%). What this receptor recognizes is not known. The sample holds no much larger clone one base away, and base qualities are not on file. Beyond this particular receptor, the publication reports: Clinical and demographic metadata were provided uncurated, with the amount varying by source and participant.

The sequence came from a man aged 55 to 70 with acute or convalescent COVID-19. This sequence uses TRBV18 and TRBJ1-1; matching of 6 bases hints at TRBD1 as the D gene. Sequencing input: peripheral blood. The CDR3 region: CASSEGGAAVAFF. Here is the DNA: TGTGCCAGCTCCGAGGGGGGGGCGGCTGTGGCTTTCTTT.